This TCR beta chain originates from a study of T cells in tumors after PD-1 blockade. Study-level background: Some patients also took daily vismodegib 150 mg during anti-PD-1 treatment.

The CDR3 is 13 amino acids. Germline V CDR1 and CDR2: MNHEY, SVGAGI. Between the trimmed V and J ends, which lost 7 bases and 8 bases, there was a span of 17 bases. This clone was observed a handful of times. Repertoires were generated with immunoSEQ multiplex PCR, while TCRdb's copy carries only in-frame clones and drops some. The profile covers some 20,000 clones, with over 75% appearing a single time and 20% to 30% taken by the ten largest. The genes are TRBV6-5 and TRBJ1-2; tentative D call: TRBD1 (5 bases). This clonotype was sampled from a human donor with basal cell carcinoma. This specimen consisted of PBMCs, obtained before anti-PD-1 treatment. CDR3 nucleotides: TGTGCCAGCACCCCGAGGAGGGGACTGGGCTACACCTTC. As protein: CASTPRRGLGYTF.